The entry below describes one T cell receptor beta chain. Its antigen is as yet unknown. This sample stems from a study of cytomegalovirus exposure and HLA in healthy donors. Regarding the study as a whole: Segments of the TCR beta V type were, in most cases, productive about 90% or about 30% of the time in an earlier analysis. The sole available immune exposure information was CMV serostatus. In a later analysis, V- and J-gene trimming of beta chains associated with a DCLRE1C missense variant, replicated independently.

The V gene end was trimmed by 4 bases and the J gene end by 3 bases; junction bases not matched to a gene: 5. Looked up from germline, CDR1 is SEHNR and CDR2 is FQNEAQ (reference sequence). The CDR3 runs 15 residues. The primer mix had 60 Vbeta and 13 Jbeta primers. Only in-frame clones appear in the TCRdb table, and some are missing; sequencing was by immunoSEQ multiplex PCR. The table lists 200,000 to 250,000 clones, approximately 82% of them singletons. The clonotype originates from a male donor in good health and CMV-seronegative. The sequencing input was PBMCs. V gene TRBV7-9 combines with J gene TRBJ2-7, with 11 bases that match TRBD2. CDR3 residues: CASSSTSGASYEQYF. The CDR3 coding sequence is TGTGCCAGCAGCTCGACTAGCGGGGCGAGCTACGAGCAGTACTTC.